These T cell receptor beta chains were read from a single sample in a study of siplizumab effects on memory and regulatory T cells. No antigens are known for them. The repertoire was sequenced with immunoSEQ multiplex PCR; TCRdb's copy has only in-frame clones and lacks some. The sample shows fewer than 11,000 clones, about 43% of them seen only once. The sample comprised CFSE-low (dividing) CD4+ T cells sorted from an allogeneic mixed lymphocyte reaction. These receptors were collected from a human donor in good health; the cells came from an allogeneic mixed lymphocyte reaction. Each CDR3 is given with its conserved first and last residue. Each record gives: clone size, J gene, V gene, D gene, CDR3 DNA, CDR3 protein. D genes are given only for firm matches. Only part of the rows carry a size: once, few, many, or a class if the clone is expanded.

.,TRBJ1-1,TRBV9,TRBD1,TGTGCCAGCAGCGTATATGGACAGGTGAACACTGAAGCTTTCTTT,CASSVYGQVNTEAFF
.,TRBJ2-7,TRBV27,.,TGTGCCAGCAGTTACAGGGACGGATCCTACGAGCAGTACTTC,CASSYRDGSYEQYF
medium-sized,TRBJ1-5,TRBV7-9,.,TGTGCCAGCAGCTTAGAAGGGAGACAGCCCCAGCATTTT,CASSLEGRQPQHF
.,TRBJ1-3,TRBV15,.,TGTGCCACCAGCAGGCGAGCTGTAGGAAACACCATATACTTT,CATSRRAVGNTIYF
medium-sized,TRBJ2-1,TRBV6-6,.,TGTGCCAGCAGTTATTATAGGGGCAATGAGCAGTTCTTC,CASSYYRGNEQFF
medium-sized,TRBJ1-5,TRBV7-9,.,TGTGCCAGCAGCTTAGGGGTTCAGCCCCAGCATTTT,CASSLGVQPQHF
.,TRBJ2-7,TRBV5-7,.,TGTGCCAGCAGCTTGTATACAACAAGTCCCGAGCAGTACTTC,CASSLYTTSPEQYF
.,TRBJ2-3,TRBV15,.,TGTGCCACCAGCAGAGATGGGAGGCACAGCACAGATACGCAGTATTTT,CATSRDGRHSTDTQYF
few,TRBJ1-1,TRBV2,.,TGTGCCAGCAGCGAACAGGGCCCCTCCACCGCAGCTTTCTTT,CASSEQGPSTAAFF
.,TRBJ1-1,TRBV5-1,.,TGTGCCAGCAGCTTGGTTGGTGGCAGGGGCACTGAAGCTTTCTTT,CASSLVGGRGTEAFF
.,TRBJ2-2,TRBV18,.,TGTGCCAGCTCACCGAGGGCGGCAAACACCGGGGAGCTGTTTTTT,CASSPRAANTGELFF
.,TRBJ2-1,TRBV27,.,TGTGCCAGCAGACATTCCTACAATGAGCAGTTCTTC,CASRHSYNEQFF
medium-sized,TRBJ2-1,TRBV5-1,TRBD1,TGCGCCAGCAGCTGGACAGGGGACCAGTTCTTC,CASSWTGDQFF
few,TRBJ2-3,TRBV6-4,.,TGTGCCAGCAGTCGACATGGGACAGATACGCAGTATTTT,CASSRHGTDTQYF
.,TRBJ2-7,TRBV20-1,TRBD1,TGCAGTGCTCCTTGGGACAGAATCGAGTACTTC,CSAPWDRIEYF
.,TRBJ2-7,TRBV6-5,.,TGTGCCAGCAGTTACTCGATGGCCGGGAGCTCCTACGAGCAGTACTTC,CASSYSMAGSSYEQYF
.,TRBJ2-5,TRBV6-5,.,TGTGCCAGGACGGACAGTCAAGAGACCCAGTACTTC,CARTDSQETQYF
.,TRBJ2-2,TRBV27,TRBD1,TGTGCCAGCACAAGGGGGACAGTTTTGACCGGGGAGCTGTTTTTT,CASTRGTVLTGELFF
few,TRBJ1-1,TRBV5-1,.,TGTGCCAGCAGTTCTTTAGGACGGGCTGAAGCTTTCTTT,CASSSLGRAEAFF
.,TRBJ2-1,TRBV29-1,.,TGCAGCGGGATTAGGGGGAATGAGCAGTTCTTC,CSGIRGNEQFF
medium-sized,TRBJ1-1,TRBV28,.,TGTGCCAGCAGTTTGGGGCTACGTGCTGTCTTT,CASSLGLRAVF
.,TRBJ1-1,TRBV6-6,.,TGTGCCAGCAGGGGTACAGGGACCACTGAAGCTTTCTTT,CASRGTGTTEAFF
.,TRBJ2-1,TRBV19,.,TGTGCCAGTAGTGCCCCTCTTGGGACAAGTTCCTACAATGAGCAGTTCTTC,CASSAPLGTSSYNEQFF
.,TRBJ1-5,TRBV6-1,.,TGTGCCAGCAGTGAAGCCGTAGCATGGACTCAGCCCCAGCATTTT,CASSEAVAWTQPQHF
.,TRBJ2-3,TRBV10-1,TRBD2,TGCGCCAGCAGGCCGGGACTAGCGGGAGAAGATACGCAGTATTTT,CASRPGLAGEDTQYF
.,TRBJ2-7,TRBV10-1,.,TGCGCCAGCAGTGACCCTGGGTCCGGGAATTACGAGCAGTACTTC,CASSDPGSGNYEQYF